Listed below are T cell receptor beta chains from one sample, sequenced in a study of T cells in Graves' hyperthyroidism and ophthalmopathy. TCRdb redid the calling of the multiplex PCR reads with MiXCR, one entry per CDR3 protein. The sample lists 530,000 or so distinct CDR3 sequences; about a sixth were seen once. Sequencing used blood. The receptors were gathered from a young woman with Graves' ophthalmopathy. Each CDR3 is given with its conserved first and last residue. Only part of the rows carry a size: once, few, many, or a class if the clone is expanded.

v_call,j_call,clone_size,cdr3_aa
TRBV7-3,TRBJ2-7,.,CASSLHGTGAEQYF
TRBV19,TRBJ1-1,few,CASKGIDSVEAFF
TRBV2,TRBJ1-5,many,CASSEKGLSNQPQHF
TRBV28,TRBJ2-7,once,CASSLGGQVYEQYF
TRBV20-1,TRBJ2-5,.,CSAKTGGLETQYF
TRBV7-2,TRBJ1-3,.,CASSSLFGQGGNTIYF
TRBV7-3,TRBJ2-1,few,CASSQRKDRGQGNEQFF
TRBV9,TRBJ1-5,.,CASSVAREGSNQPQHF
TRBV6-2/TRBV6-3,TRBJ1-2,few,CASSALPSGGGYTF
TRBV5-1,TRBJ2-7,.,CASSLSGVYYEQYF
TRBV20-1,TRBJ2-3,once,CSAGGTSGSGLDTQYF
TRBV30,TRBJ2-1,few,CAWSVNPWTSGGNPSYNEQFF
TRBV7-2,TRBJ2-3,few,CASSLGAWGRSTDTQYF
TRBV29-1,TRBJ1-2,many,CSVRWGDNNYGYTF
TRBV9,TRBJ2-7,few,CASSQEDGGEQYF
TRBV5-1,TRBJ2-2,many,CASSFDTTGELFF
TRBV20-1,TRBJ2-7,.,CSARESGGYEQYF
TRBV7-2,TRBJ1-5,.,CASSLQGGGPQHF
TRBV6-2/TRBV6-3,TRBJ2-1,many,CASSHSGTGGNEQFF
TRBV4-1,TRBJ1-6,.,CASSQESPRGSPLHF
TRBV18,TRBJ1-1,many,CASSLISGLTEAFF
TRBV20-1,TRBJ1-5,.,CSAEGGPYSNQPQHF
TRBV7-9,TRBJ1-1,many,CASSPPTGLPEAFF
TRBV6-5,TRBJ1-1,many,CASSYSPRFGTEAFF